The T cell receptor beta chain described here comes from a study of Tregs in tolerant kidney transplant recipients. Unstimulated regulatory T cells (CD4+CD25+CD127-), CD4+CD25- non-regulatory cells, CD4 and CD8 cells were FACS-sorted from thawed PBMCs. A remark on this clone: The same CDR3 arises from other DNA sequences in this sample as well.

Profiling relied on immunoSEQ multiplex PCR, and the TCRdb table lists in-frame clones only, not all of them. The profile shows some 240,000 clones, roughly 84% of them singletons. CDR1 is SGHRS and CDR2 is YFSETQ in the germline V gene. Trimming cost V 0 bases and J 0 bases, with 11 bases left between them. The CDR3 has 16 amino acids. This receptor was taken from a human donor in good health. Sequenced input: CD4+ T cells from blood. The chain joins TRBV5-1 to TRBJ2-3; D is possibly TRBD1 (5 bases). CDR3 loop: CASSLGVAGSTDTQYF. CDR3 nucleotides: TGCGCCAGCAGCTTGGGGGTCGCAGGGAGCACAGATACGCAGTATTTT.